The 13 T cell receptor beta chains below were found in one sample sequenced in a study of neurological immune-mediated disorders. Sample time point: longitudinal time-point 2. In TCRdb, the 5' RACE reads were re-called with MiXCR into one record per CDR3 protein. Among 100,000 or so distinct CDR3 sequences listed, 13% were seen once. Sequencing was performed on PBMCs. Receptor source: a female donor with HTLV-1-associated myelopathy (HAM/TSP).

The sample holds many counts of this clonotype. The chain employs TRBV7-9 and TRBJ2-1; possible D gene TRBD1, 6 bases. V lost 7 bases, J lost 7 bases, and 14 bases lay in between. Looked up from germline, CDR1 is SEHNR and CDR2 is FQNEAQ (reference sequence). The CDR3 loop spans 13 amino acids. CDR3 amino acids: CASNPNRENEQFF. The CDR3 nucleotides are TGTGCCAGCAACCCGAACAGGGAAAATGAGCAGTTCTTC.

The CDR3 reads CASSSLTGTYEQYF. CDR3 bases: TGTGCCAGCAGTTCGCTCACAGGCACCTACGAGCAGTACTTC. The chain is built from TRBV6-6 and TRBJ2-7; D is possibly TRBD1 (5 bases). Looked up from germline, CDR1 is MNHNY and CDR2 is SVGAGI (reference sequence). Trimming removed 4 bases at V and 2 bases at J, with 12 bases between. This CDR3 is built from 14 residues.

This clonotype was counted many times. V gene TRBV29-1 combines with J gene TRBJ2-7; the D call may be TRBD1 or TRBD2 (5 bases each). This CDR3 spans 11 amino acids. Germline V CDR1 and CDR2: SQVTM, ANQGSEA. V shed 5 bases and J shed 6 bases, with 11 bases lying between them. CDR3 DNA: TGCAGCGTTCGGGGCGCGGGCGAGCAGTACTTC. Residues: CSVRGAGEQYF.

This clonotype was seen ten or more times. The chain combines TRBV28 with TRBJ2-1, with D possibly called TRBD1 or TRBD2 (5 bases each). With 3 bases removed from V and 5 bases from J, the gap between germline ends came to 11 bases. Germline lookup yields CDR1 MDHEN and CDR2 SYDVKM. CDR3 length equals 14 residues. CDR3 residues: CASSFSGRNNEQFF. The CDR3 DNA follows: TGTGCCAGCAGTTTCTCGGGGCGAAACAATGAGCAGTTCTTC.

This clonotype was seen ten or more times. The genes are TRBV28 and TRBJ1-1, with D maybe TRBD1 (6 bases). CDR3 length equals 13 residues. Between the trimmed V and J ends, which lost 10 bases and 0 bases, there was a span of 12 bases. Germline-derived CDR1 and CDR2 are MDHEN and SYDVKM. CDR3 amino acids: CAIEGGMNTEAFF. In DNA, the CDR3 is TGTGCCATCGAGGGGGGCATGAACACTGAAGCTTTCTTT.

The chain employs TRBV5-1 and TRBJ2-3; TRBD2 matches 10 bases. V lost 0 bases to trimming and J lost 6 bases; unmatched junction nucleotides: 10. Looked up from germline, CDR1 is SGHRS and CDR2 is YFSETQ. The CDR3 runs to 17 residues. CDR3: CASSLGPSGGTGDTQYF. Written as DNA, the CDR3 is TGCGCCAGCAGCTTGGGTCCTAGCGGGGGTACGGGTGATACGCAGTATTTT.

This clonotype was seen many times. The genes are TRBV25-1 and TRBJ2-3; 10 bases agree with TRBD2. J lost 6 bases, V lost 6 bases, and 6 bases had no gene match. Germline CDR1 is MGHDK and CDR2 is SYGVNS. The CDR3 is made up of 14 amino acids. Here the CDR3 reads CASSLAGGADTQYF. The CDR3 DNA is TGTGCCAGCAGCTTAGCGGGGGGAGCGGATACGCAGTATTTT.

This clonotype appeared a few times. A much more abundant neighbour one base away suggests this may be a read error. V gene TRBV5-1 combines with J gene TRBJ2-7; no reliable D call. Germline assignment: CDR1 SGHRS and CDR2 YFSETQ. This CDR3 is 13 amino acids long. V was shortened by 0 bases and J by 0 bases, with 4 bases between the two germline ends. CDR3 in amino acids: CASSLAHSYEQYF. CDR3 coding DNA: TGCGCCAGCAGCTTGGCACACTCCTACGAGCAGTACTTC.

This clonotype occurred a few times. The genes are TRBV15 and TRBJ2-5; D not resolved. The germline CDR1 and CDR2 sequences are LNHNV and YYDKDF (reference sequence). The CDR3 consists of 14 residues. This CDR3 reads CATQQVQLQETQYF. CDR3 sequence (DNA): TGTGCTACGCAGCAGGTACAGCTTCAAGAGACCCAGTACTTC.

Details on this clonotype: This may be a read error, as it is one base from a much larger clone. The chain recombines TRBV5-8 with TRBJ2-2, with D perhaps TRBD2 (5 bases). The V end lost 2 bases, the J end lost 6 bases, and 14 bases lay between the germline ends. The CDR3 runs 15 residues. Germline CDR1 is SGHTS and CDR2 is YDEGEE. CDR3: CASSFNGTRSGELFF. CDR3 nucleotide sequence: TGTGCCAGCAGCTTTAACGGAACTAGGTCCGGGGAGCTGTTTTTT.

This clonotype came up many times. This chain links TRBV20-1 with TRBJ2-7, with 7 bases matching TRBD2. CDR1 and CDR2 (germline): DFQATT, SNEGSKA (reference sequence). The CDR3 sequence is 13 residues long. V dropped 4 bases and J dropped 9; count of bases not matched to a gene: 12. This CDR3 reads CSANPARGDLQYF. Here the CDR3 DNA reads TGCAGTGCTAACCCCGCCCGGGGGGACCTGCAGTACTTC.

In its sample, this clonotype ranks as medium-sized. The V call is TRBV7-9, the J call TRBJ2-3, with D hard to call. Germline-derived CDR1 and CDR2 are SEHNR and FQNEAQ (reference sequence). The V and J ends lost 1 base and 3 bases respectively, with 5 bases between them. The length of the CDR3 is 13 residues. CDR3: CASSLVRTDTQYF. The CDR3 nucleotides are TGTGCCAGCAGCTTAGTTCGGACAGATACGCAGTATTTT.

This clonotype showed up many times. This chain links TRBV11-2 with TRBJ2-1, with D perhaps TRBD1 (5 bases). V was trimmed by 6 bases and J by 7 bases, leaving 13 bases between them. Germline assignment: CDR1 SGHAT and CDR2 FQNNGV. This CDR3 spans 13 amino acids. The CDR3 spells CASSWAGSNEQFF. The CDR3 nucleotides are TGTGCCAGCAGTTGGGCAGGGTCAAATGAGCAGTTCTTC.